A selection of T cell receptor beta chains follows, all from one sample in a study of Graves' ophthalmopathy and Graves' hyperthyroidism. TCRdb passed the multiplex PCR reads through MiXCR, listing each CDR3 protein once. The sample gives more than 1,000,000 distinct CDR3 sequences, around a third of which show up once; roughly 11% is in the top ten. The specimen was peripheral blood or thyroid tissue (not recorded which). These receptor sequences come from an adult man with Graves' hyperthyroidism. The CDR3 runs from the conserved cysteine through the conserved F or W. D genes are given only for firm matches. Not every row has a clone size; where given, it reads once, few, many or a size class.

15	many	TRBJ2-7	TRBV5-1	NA	CASSLNEPILYEQYF	TGCGCCAGCAGCTTAAACGAACCGATACTCTACGAGCAGTACTTC
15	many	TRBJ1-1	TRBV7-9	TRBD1	CASRTGTGRNTEAFF	TGTGCCAGCAGGACCGGGACAGGGAGAAACACTGAAGCTTTCTTT
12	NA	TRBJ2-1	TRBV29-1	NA	CSAVGPNTEQFF	TGCAGCGCAGTAGGGCCGAACACTGAGCAGTTCTTC
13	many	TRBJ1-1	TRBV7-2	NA	CASRRVSYTEAFF	TGTGCCAGCAGACGCGTTTCGTACACTGAAGCTTTCTTT
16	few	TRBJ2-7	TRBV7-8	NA	CASSPKGGGGSYEQYF	TGTGCCAGCTCACCTAAGGGAGGAGGCGGGTCCTACGAGCAGTACTTC
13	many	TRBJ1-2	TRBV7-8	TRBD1	CASSPTGKDGYTF	TGTGCCAGCAGCCCGACAGGGAAGGATGGCTACACCTTC
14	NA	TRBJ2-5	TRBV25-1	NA	CASSEGGIQGTQYF	TGTGCCAGCAGTGAAGGCGGCATCCAGGGGACCCAGTACTTC
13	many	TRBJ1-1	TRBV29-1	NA	CSAQQSMNTEAFF	TGCAGCGCACAACAGAGCATGAACACTGAAGCTTTCTTT
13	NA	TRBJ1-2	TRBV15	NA	CATSSPTEYGYTF	TGTGCCACCAGCAGCCCCACGGAGTATGGCTACACCTTC
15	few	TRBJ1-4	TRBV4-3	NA	CASSQEYPTNEKLFF	TGCGCCAGCAGCCAAGAATATCCAACTAATGAAAAACTGTTTTTT
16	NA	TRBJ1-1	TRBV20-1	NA	CSARLAQGSGNTEAFF	TGCAGTGCTAGGCTAGCGCAGGGTTCGGGAAACACTGAAGCTTTCTTT
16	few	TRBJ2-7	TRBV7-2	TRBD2	CASSGGLAGGSYEQYF	TGTGCCAGCAGCGGGGGACTAGCGGGAGGCTCCTACGAGCAGTACTTC
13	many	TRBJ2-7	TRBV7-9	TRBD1	CASRYTGDNEQYF	TGTGCCAGCAGGTATACAGGGGACAACGAGCAGTACTTC
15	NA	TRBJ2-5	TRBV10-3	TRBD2	CAIRETSGNQETQYF	TGTGCCATCAGAGAGACTAGCGGGAACCAAGAGACCCAGTACTTC
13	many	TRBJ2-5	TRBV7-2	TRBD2	CASSSGGIETQYF	TGTGCCAGCAGCTCGGGGGGGATAGAGACCCAGTACTTC
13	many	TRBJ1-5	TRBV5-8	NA	CASSQSINQPQHF	TGTGCCAGCAGCCAGTCCATCAATCAGCCCCAGCATTTT
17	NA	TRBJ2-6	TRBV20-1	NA	CSARTTGWGSGANVLTF	TGCAGTGCTAGAACTACAGGGTGGGGCTCTGGGGCCAACGTCCTGACTTTC
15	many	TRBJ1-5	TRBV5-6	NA	CASSLRTADYQPQHF	TGTGCCAGCAGCCTGAGGACAGCCGATTATCAGCCCCAGCATTTT
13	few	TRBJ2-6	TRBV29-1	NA	CSVRRAGANVLTF	TGCAGCGTTAGGAGGGCTGGGGCCAACGTCCTGACTTTC
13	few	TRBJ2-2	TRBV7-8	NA	CASSYRVAGELFF	TGTGCCAGCAGCTACAGGGTAGCCGGGGAGCTGTTTTTT
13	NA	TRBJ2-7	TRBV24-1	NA	CATSDPSNYEQYF	TGTGCCACCAGTGATCCTTCAAATTACGAGCAGTACTTC
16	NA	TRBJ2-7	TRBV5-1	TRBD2	CASSLVTSGRPYEQYF	TGCGCCAGCAGCTTGGTAACTAGCGGTCGGCCCTACGAGCAGTACTTC
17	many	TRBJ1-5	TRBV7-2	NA	CASSLWGRRYSNQPQHF	TGTGCCAGCAGCTTATGGGGGCGAAGGTATAGCAATCAGCCCCAGCATTTT
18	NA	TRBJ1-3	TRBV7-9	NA	CASSQDPWSRNSGNTIYF	TGCGCCAGCAGCCAAGACCCATGGAGTCGGAACTCTGGAAACACCATATATTTT
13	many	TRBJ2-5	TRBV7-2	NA	CASSLESAGTQYF	TGTGCCAGCAGCTTAGAGTCGGCTGGGACCCAGTACTTC
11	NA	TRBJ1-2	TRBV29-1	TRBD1	CSGGQADGYTF	TGCAGCGGCGGACAGGCGGATGGCTACACCTTC
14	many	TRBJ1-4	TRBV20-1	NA	CSAREARSNEKLFF	TGCAGTGCTAGAGAGGCGCGGAGTAATGAAAAACTGTTTTTT
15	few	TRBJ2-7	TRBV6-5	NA	CASSYSWGVSYEQYF	TGTGCCAGCAGTTACTCATGGGGGGTTTCCTACGAGCAGTACTTC
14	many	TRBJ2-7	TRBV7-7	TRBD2	CASSRLADSYEQYF	TGTGCCAGCAGCCGCCTAGCGGACTCCTACGAGCAGTACTTC
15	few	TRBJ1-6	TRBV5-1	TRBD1	CASSLGDSNNSPLHF	TGCGCCAGCAGCTTGGGGGACAGTAATAATTCACCCCTCCACTTT
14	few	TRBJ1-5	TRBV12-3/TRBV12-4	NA	CASSLTTPGWPQHF	TGTGCCAGCAGTTTAACGACCCCTGGGTGGCCCCAGCATTTT
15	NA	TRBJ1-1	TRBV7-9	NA	CASSLGVGVDTEAFF	TGTGCCAGCAGCTTAGGTGTAGGGGTAGACACTGAAGCTTTCTTT
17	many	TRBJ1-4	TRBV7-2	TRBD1	CASSLAGTGRSNEKLFF	TGTGCCAGCAGCTTAGCGGGGACAGGGCGAAGTAATGAAAAACTGTTTTTT
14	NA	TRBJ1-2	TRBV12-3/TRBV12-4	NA	CASSSAGSGDGDTF	TGTGCCAGCAGTTCAGCTGGGTCTGGGGATGGCGACACCTTC
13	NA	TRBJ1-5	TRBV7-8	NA	CASSVRDGMTQHF	TGTGCCAGCAGCGTCCGGGACGGTATGACCCAGCATTTT
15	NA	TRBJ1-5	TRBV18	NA	CASSPKGYGNQPQHF	TGTGCCAGCTCACCGAAGGGTTACGGCAATCAGCCCCAGCATTTT
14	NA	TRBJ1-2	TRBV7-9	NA	CASSNGPPPGGYTF	TGTGCCAGCAGCAATGGACCGCCACCTGGAGGCTACACCTTC
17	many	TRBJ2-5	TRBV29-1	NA	CSVEVVLTSRAAETQYF	TGCAGCGTTGAAGTGGTGCTTACATCACGGGCGGCAGAGACCCAGTACTTC
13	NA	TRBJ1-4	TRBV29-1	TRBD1	CSGPGTGGEKLFF	TGCAGCGGCCCCGGGACAGGGGGCGAAAAACTGTTTTTT
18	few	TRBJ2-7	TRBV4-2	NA	CASSQEGSQDSQVYEQYF	TGTGCCAGCAGCCAAGAAGGATCCCAGGACAGCCAAGTTTACGAGCAGTACTTC
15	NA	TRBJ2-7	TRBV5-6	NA	CASRQTRRSSYEQYF	TGTGCCAGCAGGCAGACACGTCGTAGCTCCTACGAGCAGTACTTC
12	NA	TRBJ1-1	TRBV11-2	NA	CASSLDYSRAFF	TGTGCCAGCAGCTTAGATTATTCACGTGCTTTCTTT
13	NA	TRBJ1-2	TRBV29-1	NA	CSQFPLGDYGYTF	TGCAGCCAGTTTCCCCTGGGTGACTATGGCTACACCTTC
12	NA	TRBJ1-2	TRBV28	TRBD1	CASSQGQGAGTF	TGTGCCAGCAGTCAGGGACAGGGGGCTGGCACCTTC
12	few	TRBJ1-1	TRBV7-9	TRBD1	CASSSDRGEAFF	TGTGCCAGCAGCTCGGACAGGGGCGAAGCTTTCTTT
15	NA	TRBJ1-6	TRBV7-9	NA	CTSSLAGNVGSPLHF	TGTACCAGCAGCTTAGCAGGGAATGTTGGTTCACCCCTCCACTTT
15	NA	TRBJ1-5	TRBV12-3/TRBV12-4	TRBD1	CASSTQGARNQPQHF	TGTGCCAGCAGCACTCAGGGGGCGCGCAATCAGCCCCAGCATTTT
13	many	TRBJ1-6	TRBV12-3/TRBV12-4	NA	CASSLGHPSPLHF	TGTGCCAGCAGTCTGGGACATCCCTCACCCCTCCACTTT